Below are 28 T cell receptor beta chains sequenced from a single sample in a study of beta chain features in type 1 diabetes. Overall study results and limits: All four CD4+ subsets of Type 1 diabetes patients contained TCRB CDR3s that were moderately but significantly shorter.

No antigen has been assigned to these receptors. The authors reverse transcribed all of the isolated RNA, so sequencing captured expressed TCRB transcripts. Using immunoSEQ multiplex PCR, the repertoire was profiled, and TCRdb retains in-frame clones only, with some absent. The sample yields 200,000 to 250,000 clones, roughly 14% seen once. The sequenced sample was naive CD4+ T cells from blood. These TCRs come from a man under 40 with type 1 diabetes.

The chain is built from TRBV6-5 and TRBJ2-1; D is perhaps TRBD1 (6 bases). Germline CDR1 and CDR2: MNHEY and SVGAGI. V gave up 6 bases and J gave up 9 bases, with 15 bases separating them. The CDR3 length is 13 residues. The CDR3 region is CASRQGRVSEQFF. CDR3 DNA sequence: TGTGCCAGCAGACAGGGACGGGTATCTGAGCAGTTCTTC.

This clone was detected only a few times. V and J are TRBV4-2 and TRBJ2-2; 7 nucleotides match TRBD2. V lost 6 bases to trimming and J lost 1 base; unmatched junction nucleotides: 5. CDR3 length: 15 residues. Germline CDR1 is LGHNA and CDR2 is YNFKEQ. CDR3 nucleotide sequence: TGTGCCAGCAGTCTAGCGGCGGTGAACACCGGGGAGCTGTTTTTT. It codes for CASSLAAVNTGELFF.

Points on this clone: In the same sample, other DNA sequences code for this CDR3. The rearrangement uses TRBV7-2 and TRBJ2-5; no reliable D call. Germline V gene sequence: CDR1 SGHTA, CDR2 FQGNSA. The CDR3 has 13 amino acids. V lost 5 bases, J lost 4 bases, and 11 bases lay in between. This CDR3 is CASSRRTGETQYF. As DNA, the CDR3 is TGTGCCAGCAGCCGCCGAACGGGAGAGACCCAGTACTTC.

The gene calls are TRBV25-1 and TRBJ2-1, with D hard to call. V was shortened by 0 bases and J by 14 bases, with 14 bases between the two germline ends. The CDR3 covers 13 residues. The V gene's germline CDR1 is MGHDK and CDR2 SYGVNS. CDR3 loop: CASSEYKRSGEFF. The DNA of the CDR3 is TGTGCCAGCAGTGAATATAAGAGGTCTGGAGAGTTCTTC.

The chain is built from TRBV19 and TRBJ2-1; D may be TRBD1 (6 bases). Germline lookup yields CDR1 LNHDA and CDR2 SQIVND (reference sequence). Trimming stripped 8 bases from V and 5 bases from J, with 16 bases between. The CDR3 contains 14 residues. This chain's CDR3 is CASGQSPGHNEQFF. The CDR3 nucleotides are TGTGCCAGTGGACAGTCACCCGGGCACAATGAGCAGTTCTTC. Combining the CDR3 with reference TRBV19 and TRBJ2-1 gives the whole variable domain DGGITQSPKYLFRKEGQNVTLSCEQNLNHDAMYWYRQDPGQGLRLIYYSQIVNDFQKGDIAEGYSVSREKKESFPLTVTSAQKNPTAFYLCASGQSPGHNEQFFGPGTRLTVL.

This chain joins TRBV6-1 and TRBJ2-2, with D possibly matching TRBD1 (5 bases). The germline V and J ends were trimmed by 2 bases and 5 bases, with 12 bases remaining between them. Germline-derived CDR1 and CDR2 are MNHNS and SASEGT. This CDR3 has 15 amino acids. The CDR3 reads CASSEQGLGTGELFF. CDR3 in DNA: TGTGCCAGCAGTGAACAGGGTCTAGGAACCGGGGAGCTGTTTTTT.

This clone occurred a few times. Different DNA sequences within this sample yield the same CDR3. The chain joins TRBV7-9 to TRBJ1-1; D gene ambiguous. The germline CDR1 and CDR2 sequences are SEHNR and FQNEAQ (reference sequence). V gave up 0 bases and J gave up 1 base, with 3 bases separating them. This CDR3 region has 13 residues. The CDR3 DNA sequence: TGTGCCAGCAGCTTAGCCAGGAACACTGAAGCTTTCTTT. It encodes CASSLARNTEAFF.

V gene TRBV11-2 combines with J gene TRBJ2-5; TRBD1 agrees at 10 bases. The germline CDR1 and CDR2 sequences are SGHAT and FQNNGV. J was trimmed by 0 bases and V by 1 base; bases with no gene match: 8. CDR3 length: 18 amino acids. The CDR3 DNA follows: TGTGCCAGCAGCTTAGGGAGGGGACAGGGGTTCGACCAAGAGACCCAGTACTTC. Its protein is CASSLGRGQGFDQETQYF.

This clone has just a few counts. V gene TRBV7-2 combines with J gene TRBJ2-5, with 9 bases that match TRBD2. Germline CDR1 SGHTA, CDR2 FQGNSA. The ends lost 3 bases at V and 5 bases at J; junction bases unmatched: 4. The CDR3 has 14 residues. CDR3 DNA: TGTGCCAGCAGCTTGCGGGGGGGCCGGGAGACCCAGTACTTC. Translating gives CASSLRGGRETQYF.

The gene calls are TRBV11-2 and TRBJ2-2, with 8 nucleotides matching TRBD2. The germline gives CDR1 SGHAT, CDR2 FQNNGV. V was clipped by 6 bases and J by 1 base; unmatched bases: 10. The CDR3 runs to 17 residues. As DNA, the CDR3 is TGTGCCAGCAGTTCTCGGGGAGCGGGGGAGAACACCGGGGAGCTGTTTTTT. Protein: CASSSRGAGENTGELFF.

This chain joins TRBV30 and TRBJ2-3, with D tentatively TRBD2 (6 bases). V lost 4 bases to trimming and J lost 8 bases, with 16 bases between them. CDR1 GTSNPN and CDR2 SVGIG come from the germline V gene (reference sequence). This CDR3 region has 13 residues. CDR3 protein: CAWTPQPRGTQYF. The DNA of the CDR3 is TGTGCCTGGACCCCCCAGCCGCGGGGTACGCAGTATTTT.

V gene TRBV18 combines with J gene TRBJ1-1; tentative D call: TRBD1 (6 bases). The V and J ends lost 4 bases and 4 bases respectively, with 13 bases between them. The length of the CDR3 is 14 residues. Germline V gene lookup returns CDR1 KGHSH and CDR2 LQKENI. CDR3 DNA sequence: TGTGCCAGCTCACGGAACAGGGATGGCACTGAAGCTTTCTTT. Residues: CASSRNRDGTEAFF.

This clone turned up a few times. The chain carries TRBV9 and TRBJ2-7, with D unresolved. The CDR3 covers 13 residues. Per the germline V gene, CDR1 is SGDLS and CDR2 is YYNGEE. Trimming shortened V by 4 bases and J by 2 bases, and 10 bases separated the two germline ends. The CDR3 here is CASSRDDAYEQYF. The CDR3 DNA reads TGTGCCAGCAGCCGAGATGATGCCTACGAGCAGTACTTC.

The chain carries TRBV7-9 and TRBJ1-1; no definite D call. This CDR3 is built from 13 residues. V was clipped by 2 bases and J by 7 bases, with 11 bases between them. Germline loops: CDR1 SEHNR, CDR2 FQNEAQ (reference sequence). The CDR3 bases are TGTGCCAGCAGCTTAAGTCCGGGGATTGAAGCTTTCTTT. Amino acids: CASSLSPGIEAFF.

The J gene is TRBJ2-5, the V gene TRBV5-6, with D possibly TRBD2 on 6 matching bases. Per germline, CDR1 SGHDT and CDR2 YYEEEE. The CDR3 covers 14 residues. Trimming stripped 0 bases from V and 3 bases from J, with 9 bases between. DNA of the CDR3: TGTGCCAGCAGCTTGGAGGGCGGGGAAGAGACCCAGTACTTC. Amino acids: CASSLEGGEETQYF. Together with reference TRBV5-6 and TRBJ2-5, the CDR3 gives the full variable domain: DAGVTQSPTHLIKTRGQQVTLRCSPKSGHDTVSWYQQALGQGPQFIFQYYEEEERQRGNFPDRFSGHQFPNYSSELNVNALLLGDSALYLCASSLEGGEETQYFGPGTRLLVL.

Only a few counts were recorded for this clone. The chain recombines TRBV5-6 with TRBJ2-4, with 7 bases that match TRBD1. Germline V gives CDR1 SGHDT, CDR2 YYEEEE. After removal of 0 bases from V and 3 bases from J, the junction contained 0 bases not matched to a gene. CDR3 length equals 14 residues. The CDR3 is CASSLGQGKNIQYF. The DNA of the CDR3 is TGTGCCAGCAGCTTGGGACAGGGCAAAAACATTCAGTACTTC.

The chain links TRBV10-2 to TRBJ1-2; 9 bases fit TRBD1. Per germline, CDR1 WSHSY and CDR2 SAAADI. V lost 6 bases, J lost 8 bases, and 7 bases stayed unmatched. The CDR3 is made up of 13 amino acids. In DNA, the CDR3 is TGCGCCAGCAGCCCGACAGGGGGGTACGGCTACACCTTC. Its translation: CASSPTGGYGYTF.

This clone appeared a few times. The chain employs TRBV7-9 and TRBJ2-1; 7 bases agree with TRBD2. The CDR3 is made up of 15 amino acids. CDR1 and CDR2 (germline): SEHNR, FQNEAQ (reference sequence). J lost 6 bases, V lost 5 bases, and 10 bases had no gene match. The CDR3 protein is CASSASGGSGNEQFF. The DNA of the CDR3 is TGTGCCAGCAGCGCCTCAGGCGGGAGCGGCAATGAGCAGTTCTTC.

The chain employs TRBV12-5 and TRBJ1-1, with D tentatively TRBD1 (6 bases). Trimming removed 0 bases from V and 5 bases from J, with 10 bases in between. This CDR3 region has 14 residues. The V gene's germline CDR1 is LGHNT and CDR2 FRNRAP. The CDR3 bases are TGTGCTAGTGGTTTGGTGGGGGCGGCGACTGAAGCTTTCTTT. It yields the protein CASGLVGAATEAFF. The full variable domain, rest sourced from reference TRBV12-5 and TRBJ1-1, is DARVTQTPRHKVTEMGQEVTMRCQPILGHNTVFWYRQTMMQGLELLAYFRNRAPLDDSGMPKDRFSAEMPDATLATLKIQPSEPRDSAVYFCASGLVGAATEAFFGQGTRLTVV.

CDR3 in amino acids: CASSDRADPTGELFF. The CDR3 DNA sequence: TGCGCCAGCAGCGATCGAGCGGACCCCACCGGGGAGCTGTTTTTT. The rearrangement joins TRBV5-1 to TRBJ2-2, with D perhaps matching TRBD2 (5 bases). The V and J ends lost 4 bases and 4 bases respectively, with 14 bases between them. CDR1 is SGHRS, CDR2 YFSETQ, per germline. The CDR3 extends over 15 amino acids.

This clone came up a few times. The rearrangement uses TRBV11-2 and TRBJ2-5; TRBD2 is a possible D gene (6 bases). Germline V gene data show CDR1 as SGHAT and CDR2 as FQNNGV. This CDR3 contains 17 residues. V lost 1 base and J 4 bases, leaving 19 bases between the germline ends. The CDR3 is CASSLGVSGDLGETQYF. In DNA, the CDR3 is TGTGCCAGCAGCTTAGGGGTGTCGGGGGATTTGGGAGAGACCCAGTACTTC. The full variable domain, rest sourced from reference TRBV11-2 and TRBJ2-5, is EAGVAQSPRYKIIEKRQSVAFWCNPISGHATLYWYQQILGQGPKLLIQFQNNGVVDDSQLPKDRFSAERLKGVDSTLKIQPAKLEDSAVYLCASSLGVSGDLGETQYFGPGTRLLVL.

The chain has TRBV6-5 and TRBJ2-1; weak D call: TRBD1 (6 bases). The germline V and J ends were trimmed by 4 bases and 8 bases, with 12 bases remaining between them. The CDR3 is made up of 13 amino acids. The V gene's germline CDR1 is MNHEY and CDR2 SVGAGI. CDR3 coding DNA: TGTGCCAGCAGTTGGCTACAGGGCCATGAGCAGTTCTTC. Encoded protein: CASSWLQGHEQFF.

This clone was seen a handful of times. V is TRBV4-1 and J is TRBJ2-1; D remains ambiguous. From germline, CDR1 is MGHRA and CDR2 YSYEKL. Trimming removed 1 base at V and 9 bases at J, with 16 bases between. The CDR3 has 15 residues. DNA of the CDR3: TGCGCCAGCAGCCAAGTTAGGAACGGAGTGATTGAGCAGTTCTTC. It encodes CASSQVRNGVIEQFF.

This chain connects TRBV30 to TRBJ2-1; 16 positions match TRBD2. V lost 2 bases, J lost 13 bases, and 5 bases stayed unmatched. Germline V gene sequence: CDR1 GTSNPN, CDR2 SVGIG (reference sequence). There are 14 residues in the CDR3. This CDR3 reads CAWSSGTSGRAQFF. CDR3 nucleotides: TGTGCCTGGAGTAGCGGGACTAGCGGGAGGGCCCAGTTCTTC.

In its sample, this clone was seen a few times. CDR3 sequence reads: CASSLGDRVLGLAFF. CDR3 DNA: TGTGCCAGCAGCTTAGGGGACAGGGTTCTTGGACTAGCTTTCTTT. The rearrangement links TRBV7-9 to TRBJ1-1; TRBD1 matches at 9 bases. J gave up 10 bases and V 1 base, and 10 bases lay outside the gene matches. Germline CDR1 reads SEHNR; CDR2 reads FQNEAQ (reference sequence). This CDR3 comprises 15 residues.

J is TRBJ2-2 and V is TRBV7-6; TRBD1 aligns across 9 bases. The CDR3 has 15 residues. With 5 bases clipped from V and 4 bases from J, the junction kept 5 bases outside the gene matches. Per the germline V gene, CDR1 is SGHVS and CDR2 is FNYEAQ. CDR3 protein: CASSPGQGFTGELFF. The CDR3 bases are TGTGCCAGCAGCCCGGGACAGGGTTTCACCGGGGAGCTGTTTTTT.

The chain joins TRBV28 to TRBJ1-5; no definite D call. The CDR3 consists of 14 residues. Trimming left V 7 bases short and J 2 bases short, with 12 bases between. Germline-derived CDR1 and CDR2 are MDHEN and SYDVKM. The CDR3 nucleotides read TGTGCCAGCACCTTGGGCGGGGGCAATCAGCCCCAGCATTTT. Amino acids: CASTLGGGNQPQHF.

The sample holds a few counts of this clone. The genes are TRBV19 and TRBJ1-2; D gene ambiguous. CDR3 length: 13 residues. The germline gives CDR1 LNHDA, CDR2 SQIVND (reference sequence). V was cut by 5 bases and J by 4 bases, with 11 bases left in between. Written as DNA, the CDR3 is TGTGCCAGTAGTCCCCAAGCGGGCTATGGCTACACCTTC. Translating gives CASSPQAGYGYTF.